Each of the 23 T cell receptor beta chains below was sequenced from the same sample in a study of PD-L1 blockade in urothelial cancer. Profiling relied on immunoSEQ multiplex PCR, and the TCRdb table lists in-frame clones only, not all of them. Among 40,000 to 45,000 clones listed, around 89% were seen once. Sequenced material: PBMCs, taken around atezolizumab (anti-PD-L1) treatment. The origin of the receptors is an older woman with urothelial cancer.

The CDR3 DNA follows: TGTGCCAGCAGCCCGACAGATCAGCCCCAGCATTTT. This sequence encodes CASSPTDQPQHF. The chain joins TRBV6-6 to TRBJ1-5; D is possibly TRBD1 (5 bases). Germline loops: CDR1 MNHNY, CDR2 SVGAGI (reference sequence). The CDR3 spans 12 residues. Trimming took 6 bases from V and 5 from J, leaving 8 bases between them.

V and J are TRBV4-1 and TRBJ2-7, with TRBD2 matching 9 bases. Germline V CDR1 and CDR2: MGHRA, YSYEKL. CDR3 length equals 14 residues. V lost 4 bases to trimming and J lost 3 bases; unmatched junction nucleotides: 4. In DNA, the CDR3 is TGCGCCAGCAGCCTGGCGGGGGGGAACTACGAGCAGTACTTC. Amino acid sequence: CASSLAGGNYEQYF.

The chain recombines TRBV6-7 with TRBJ2-7, with D possibly TRBD2 on 5 matching bases. TRBV6-7 qualifies as an ORF whose function is uncertain. V lost 4 bases, J lost 7 bases, and 20 bases lay in between. The CDR3 totals 15 residues. The CDR3 DNA reads TGTGCCAGCAGTTCCCCCGAGAAGGGCCCGGGGGAGCAGTACTTC. Amino acid sequence: CASSSPEKGPGEQYF.

A few counts support this clone. J is TRBJ1-5 and V is TRBV11-2; no clear D. Trimming took 5 bases from V and 8 from J, leaving 19 bases between them. This CDR3 is built from 15 residues. Germline CDR1 SGHAT, CDR2 FQNNGV. As DNA, the CDR3 is TGTGCCAGCAGCCCGATCTCGGGCTCAGCGGAGCCCCAGCATTTT. This gives the protein CASSPISGSAEPQHF.

J is TRBJ1-1 and V is TRBV15; TRBD1 agrees at 8 bases. The V gene's germline CDR1 is LNHNV and CDR2 YYDKDF (reference sequence). The CDR3 totals 14 residues. The V and J ends lost 5 bases and 6 bases, in that order; junction bases with no gene match: 8. The CDR3 DNA reads as TGTGCCACCAGCGGAGGGACAGGCATGGCTGAAGCTTTCTTT. This codes for CATSGGTGMAEAFF.

CDR3 DNA: TGCGCCAGCAGCCAGTTCAGCGAGGAGAACACCGGGGAGCTGTTTTTT. The encoded protein is CASSQFSEENTGELFF. V gene TRBV4-3 combines with J gene TRBJ2-2; D uncertain. This CDR3 is 16 amino acids long. The V end was cut by 3 bases, the J end by 1 base, with 12 bases between. Germline loops: CDR1 LGHNA, CDR2 YSLEER.

This clone was picked up one time. J is TRBJ1-1 and V is TRBV7-2; TRBD1 aligns across 10 bases. With V trimmed by 3 bases and J by 10 bases, 5 bases remained unmatched. The germline V gene has CDR1 SGHTA and CDR2 FQGNSA. The length of the CDR3 is 13 residues. In DNA form, the CDR3 reads TGTGCCAGCAGCTTTGGACAGGGGGGAGTAGCTTTCTTT. As protein: CASSFGQGGVAFF.

J is TRBJ2-2 and V is TRBV6-5; 12 positions match TRBD2. CDR1 MNHEY and CDR2 SVGAGI come from the germline V gene. The CDR3 length is 16 residues. The junction had 2 bases not matched to a gene; V was cut back by 0 bases and J by 6 bases. The CDR3 nucleotides read TGTGCCAGCAGTTACTCGACTAGCGGGAGTTCCGGGGAGCTGTTTTTT. Its protein is CASSYSTSGSSGELFF.

This clone was counted between two and nine times. This sequence joins TRBV9 and TRBJ2-3, with 9 positions matching TRBD1. The CDR3 is 15 amino acids. With 2 bases clipped from V and 0 bases from J, the junction kept 1 base outside the gene matches. CDR1 is SGDLS, CDR2 YYNGEE, per germline. As DNA, the CDR3 is TGTGCCAGCAGCGTCGGGACAGGGAGCACAGATACGCAGTATTTT. This gives the protein CASSVGTGSTDTQYF.

The J gene is TRBJ2-7, the V gene TRBV7-2; 14 bases fit TRBD2. Looked up from germline, CDR1 is SGHTA and CDR2 is FQGNSA. The junction had 18 bases not matched to a gene; V was cut back by 4 bases and J by 7 bases. The CDR3 extends over 19 amino acids. The DNA of the CDR3 is TGTGCCAGCAGCTCCTACGGGACTAGCGGGAGTCAGGGCTCGAGAGAGCAGTACTTC. It codes for CASSSYGTSGSQGSREQYF.

The gene calls are TRBV5-6 and TRBJ1-2; D perhaps matches TRBD1 (6 bases). CDR1 is SGHDT, CDR2 YYEEEE, per germline. CDR3 size: 13 residues. The V gene lost 4 bases and the J gene lost 5 bases, with 12 bases spanning the gap. The CDR3: CASSTPTGYGYTF. The CDR3, as DNA: TGTGCCAGCAGCACGCCAACAGGGTATGGCTACACCTTC.

The V call is TRBV19, the J call TRBJ2-1; D remains ambiguous. Germline V gene lookup returns CDR1 LNHDA and CDR2 SQIVND (reference sequence). CDR3 size: 13 residues. Trimming took off 8 bases at V and 0 bases at J, with 8 bases between the two ends. The CDR3 DNA reads as TGTGCCAGTTCAGGTTACTCCTACAATGAGCAGTTCTTC. It specifies CASSGYSYNEQFF.

This clone was seen just once. This sequence joins TRBV5-4 and TRBJ2-5; 7 bases line up with TRBD1. The CDR3 totals 15 residues. The ends lost 1 base at V and 4 bases at J; junction bases unmatched: 7. Germline loops: CDR1 SGHNT, CDR2 YYREEE (reference sequence). CDR3 loop: CASSLSVDRSETQYF. The CDR3 coding sequence is TGTGCCAGCAGCTTGAGCGTGGACAGGTCAGAGACCCAGTACTTC.

The genes are TRBV19 and TRBJ2-1; TRBD2 agrees at 12 bases. The ends lost 7 bases at V and 4 bases at J; junction bases unmatched: 2. CDR3 size: 14 residues. From germline, CDR1 is LNHDA and CDR2 SQIVND (reference sequence). The CDR3 reads CASNGLAGYNEQFF. Here the CDR3 DNA reads TGTGCCAGTAACGGACTAGCGGGGTACAATGAGCAGTTCTTC.

V gene TRBV5-1 combines with J gene TRBJ2-6; possibly TRBD1 for D (6 bases). V was clipped by 3 bases and J by 13 bases, with 35 bases between them. CDR1 and CDR2 from the germline V gene are SGHRS and YFSETQ. This CDR3 contains 20 residues. CDR3: CASSSYETTFRDKGPQVLTF. Written as DNA, the CDR3 is TGCGCCAGCAGCTCATACGAAACTACCTTCAGGGACAAGGGGCCGCAGGTCCTGACTTTC.

The chain combines TRBV7-2 with TRBJ1-1; D is possibly TRBD1 (6 bases). The V end was cut by 2 bases, the J end by 4 bases, with 11 bases between. CDR1 is SGHTA, CDR2 FQGNSA, per germline. This CDR3 has 14 residues. This CDR3 reads CASSLQGLSTEAFF. In nucleotides, the CDR3 is TGTGCCAGCAGCTTACAGGGGCTGTCCACTGAAGCTTTCTTT.

This chain joins TRBV19 and TRBJ1-5; D is undetermined. CDR3 length: 14 residues. Germline values: CDR1 LNHDA, CDR2 SQIVND (reference sequence). V shed 3 bases and J shed 3 bases, with 9 bases lying between them. The CDR3 region is CASSIVEYNQPQHF. CDR3 in DNA: TGTGCCAGTAGTATTGTGGAGTACAATCAGCCCCAGCATTTT.

The rearrangement links TRBV7-6 to TRBJ1-4, with 8 positions matching TRBD1. With V trimmed by 4 bases and J by 2 bases, 3 bases remained unmatched. The CDR3 consists of 15 residues. Germline CDR1 SGHVS, CDR2 FNYEAQ. CDR3 sequence reads: CASSSTGATNEKLFF. The DNA of the CDR3 is TGTGCCAGCAGCTCGACAGGGGCTACTAATGAAAAACTGTTTTTT.

This clone has just one count. The rearrangement links TRBV6-1 to TRBJ2-7; 9 nucleotides match TRBD2. The CDR3 is made up of 15 amino acids. In germline, CDR1 is MNHNS, CDR2 SASEGT. V gave up 2 bases and J gave up 2 bases; unmatched junction bases: 4. In DNA form, the CDR3 reads TGTGCCAGCAGTGAACGGCTAGCGGGACCCTACGAGCAGTACTTC. Translating it yields CASSERLAGPYEQYF.

The chain carries TRBV10-3 and TRBJ2-7; TRBD1 matches at 7 bases. With 0 bases clipped from V and 3 bases from J, the junction kept 2 bases outside the gene matches. The CDR3 is 14 residues long. From germline, CDR1 is ENHRY and CDR2 SYGVKD. The CDR3 DNA reads as TGTGCCATCAGTGAGTCTGGACAGGTCTACGAGCAGTACTTC. Its protein is CAISESGQVYEQYF.

For the CDR3, the DNA is TGTGCCAGCTCCCGGGGACATGAGGACTTC. This gives the protein CASSRGHEDF. The chain couples TRBV21-1 to TRBJ2-7; TRBD1, the D gene given by the table, was not confirmed from the DNA. TRBV21-1 is a documented pseudogene. CDR3 length: 10 residues.

The chain links TRBV29-1 to TRBJ2-6, with D uncertain. V lost 0 bases to trimming and J lost 3 bases, with 6 bases between them. Germline lookup yields CDR1 SQVTM and CDR2 ANQGSEA. CDR3 length: 14 residues. CDR3 loop: CSVEDRGGANVLTF. The CDR3 DNA is TGCAGCGTTGAAGATCGAGGTGGGGCCAACGTCCTGACTTTC.

The chain has TRBV2 and TRBJ1-6; D remains ambiguous. Germline assignment: CDR1 SNHLY and CDR2 FYNNEI. The CDR3 runs 13 residues. Between the trimmed V and J ends, which lost 5 bases and 8 bases, there was a span of 10 bases. The CDR3 region has the DNA TGTGCCAGCAGTCGGCGGCCGGATTCACCCCTCCACTTT. It encodes CASSRRPDSPLHF.